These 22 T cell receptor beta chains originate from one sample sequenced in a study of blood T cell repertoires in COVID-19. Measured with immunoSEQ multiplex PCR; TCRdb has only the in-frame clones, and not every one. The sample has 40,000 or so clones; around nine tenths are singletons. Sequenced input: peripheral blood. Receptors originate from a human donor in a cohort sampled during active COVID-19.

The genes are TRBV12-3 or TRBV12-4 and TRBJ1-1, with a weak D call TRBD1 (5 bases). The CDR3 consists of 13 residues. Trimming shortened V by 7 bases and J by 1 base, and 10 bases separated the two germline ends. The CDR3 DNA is TGTGCCAGCATCGAGACAGAGAACACTGAAGCTTTCTTT. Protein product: CASIETENTEAFF.

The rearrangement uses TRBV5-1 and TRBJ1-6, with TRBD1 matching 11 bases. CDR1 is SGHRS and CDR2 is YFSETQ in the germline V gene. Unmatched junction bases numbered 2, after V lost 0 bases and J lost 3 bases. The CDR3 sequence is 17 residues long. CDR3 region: CASSLGGTGGYNSPLHF. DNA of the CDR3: TGCGCCAGCAGCTTGGGCGGGACAGGGGGCTATAATTCACCCCTCCACTTT.

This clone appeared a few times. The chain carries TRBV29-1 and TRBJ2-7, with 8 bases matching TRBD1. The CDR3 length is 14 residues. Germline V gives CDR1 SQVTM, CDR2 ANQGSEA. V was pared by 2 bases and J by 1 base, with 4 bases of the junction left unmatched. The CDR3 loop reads CSVEPQGASYEQYF. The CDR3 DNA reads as TGCAGCGTTGAACCGCAGGGGGCATCCTACGAGCAGTACTTC.

Here the CDR3 reads CASSYSGTLGKGEKLFF. DNA of the CDR3: TGTGCCAGCAGCTATAGCGGGACTCTTGGGAAGGGCGAAAAACTGTTTTTT. The chain has TRBV5-4 and TRBJ1-4; tentative D call: TRBD1 (5 bases). CDR3 length: 17 amino acids. Germline CDR1 and CDR2: SGHNT and YYREEE (reference sequence). The V gene lost 3 bases and the J gene lost 8 bases, with 23 bases spanning the gap.

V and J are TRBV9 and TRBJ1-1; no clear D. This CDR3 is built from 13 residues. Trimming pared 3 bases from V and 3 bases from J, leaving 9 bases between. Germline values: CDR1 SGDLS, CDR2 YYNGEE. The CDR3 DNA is TGTGCCAGCAGCGGAGAGGATTACACTGAAGCTTTCTTT. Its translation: CASSGEDYTEAFF. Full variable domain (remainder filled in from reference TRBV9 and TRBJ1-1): DSGVTQTPKHLITATGQRVTLRCSPRSGDLSVYWYQQSLDQGLQFLIQYYNGEERAKGNILERFSAQQFPDLHSELNLSSLELGDSALYFCASSGEDYTEAFFGQGTRLTVV.

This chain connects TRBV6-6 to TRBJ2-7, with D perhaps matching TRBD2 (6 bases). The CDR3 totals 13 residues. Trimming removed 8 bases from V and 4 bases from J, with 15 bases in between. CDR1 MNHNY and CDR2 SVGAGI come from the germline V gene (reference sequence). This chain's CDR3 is CASRDSDLYEQYF. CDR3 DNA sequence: TGTGCCAGCCGGGACTCCGACTTGTACGAGCAGTACTTC.

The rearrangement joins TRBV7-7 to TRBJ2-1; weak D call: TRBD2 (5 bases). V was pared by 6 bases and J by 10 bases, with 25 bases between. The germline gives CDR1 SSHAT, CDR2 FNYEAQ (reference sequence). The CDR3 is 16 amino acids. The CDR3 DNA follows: TGTGCCAGCAGTCCTGAACATGGACTCCCGTGGAGAGAGCAGTTCTTC. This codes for CASSPEHGLPWREQFF.

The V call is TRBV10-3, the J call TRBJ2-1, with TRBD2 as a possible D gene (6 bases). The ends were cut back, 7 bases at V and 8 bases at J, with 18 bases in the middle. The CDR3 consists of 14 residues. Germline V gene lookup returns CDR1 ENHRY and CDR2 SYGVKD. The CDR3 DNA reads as TGTGCCATCACCCCGAATGGGGGAGGCGATGAGCAGTTCTTC. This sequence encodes CAITPNGGGDEQFF.

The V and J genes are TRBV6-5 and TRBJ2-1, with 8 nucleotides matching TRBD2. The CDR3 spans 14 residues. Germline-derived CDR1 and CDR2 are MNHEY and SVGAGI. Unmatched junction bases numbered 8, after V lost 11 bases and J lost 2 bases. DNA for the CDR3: TGTGCCGTCGGAGCGGGGGTTGCCTACAATGAGCAGTTCTTC. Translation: CAVGAGVAYNEQFF.

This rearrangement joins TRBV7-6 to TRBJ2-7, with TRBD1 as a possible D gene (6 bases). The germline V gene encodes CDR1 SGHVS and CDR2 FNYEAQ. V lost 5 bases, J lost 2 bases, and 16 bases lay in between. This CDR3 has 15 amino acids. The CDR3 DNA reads TGTGCCAGCAGCGCAGGAACAGGGATCCCCTACGAGCAGTACTTC. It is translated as CASSAGTGIPYEQYF.

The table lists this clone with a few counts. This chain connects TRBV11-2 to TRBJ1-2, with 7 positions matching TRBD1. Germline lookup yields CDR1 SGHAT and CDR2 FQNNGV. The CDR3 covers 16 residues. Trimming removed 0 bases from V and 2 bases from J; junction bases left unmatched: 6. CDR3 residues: CASSLEASGGNYGYTF. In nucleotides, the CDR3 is TGTGCCAGCAGCTTAGAGGCGTCAGGGGGGAACTATGGCTACACCTTC.

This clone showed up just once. CDR3 protein: CASSFDRRPSYEQYF. CDR3 coding DNA: TGCGCCAGCAGCTTTGACAGGAGGCCTTCCTACGAGCAGTACTTC. The J gene is TRBJ2-7, the V gene TRBV5-1; maybe TRBD1 (6 bases). CDR3 size: 15 residues. With 2 bases removed from V and 1 base from J, the gap between germline ends came to 13 bases. Germline CDR1 is SGHRS and CDR2 is YFSETQ.

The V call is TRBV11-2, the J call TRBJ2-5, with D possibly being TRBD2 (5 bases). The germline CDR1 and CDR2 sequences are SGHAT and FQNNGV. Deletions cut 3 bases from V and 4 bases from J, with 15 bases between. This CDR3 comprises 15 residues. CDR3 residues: CASSFSGRRAETQYF. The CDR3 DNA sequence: TGTGCCAGCAGCTTCTCCGGGCGGCGGGCAGAGACCCAGTACTTC.

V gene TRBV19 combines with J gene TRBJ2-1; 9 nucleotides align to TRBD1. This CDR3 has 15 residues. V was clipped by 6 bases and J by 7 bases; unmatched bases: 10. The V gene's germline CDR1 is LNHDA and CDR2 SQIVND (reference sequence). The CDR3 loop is CASSPTRDRVNEQFF. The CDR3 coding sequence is TGTGCCAGTAGCCCGACTAGGGACAGGGTAAATGAGCAGTTCTTC.

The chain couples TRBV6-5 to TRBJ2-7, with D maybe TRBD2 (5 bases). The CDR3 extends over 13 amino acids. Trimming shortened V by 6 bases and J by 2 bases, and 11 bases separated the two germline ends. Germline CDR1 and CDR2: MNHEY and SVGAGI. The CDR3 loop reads CASSSGITYEQYF. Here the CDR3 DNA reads TGTGCCAGCAGCTCCGGGATCACCTACGAGCAGTACTTC.

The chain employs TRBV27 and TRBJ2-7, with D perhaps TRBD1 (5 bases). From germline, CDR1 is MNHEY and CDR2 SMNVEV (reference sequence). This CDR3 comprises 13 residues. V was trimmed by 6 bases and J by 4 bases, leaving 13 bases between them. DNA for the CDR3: TGTGCCAGCAGCACCCAGGGCTATTACGAGCAGTACTTC. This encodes CASSTQGYYEQYF.

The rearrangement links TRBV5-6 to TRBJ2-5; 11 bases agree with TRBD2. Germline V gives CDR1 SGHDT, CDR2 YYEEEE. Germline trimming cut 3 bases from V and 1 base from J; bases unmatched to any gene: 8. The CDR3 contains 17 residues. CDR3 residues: CASSSTSGGGPQETQYF. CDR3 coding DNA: TGTGCCAGCAGCTCAACTAGCGGGGGAGGACCCCAAGAGACCCAGTACTTC.

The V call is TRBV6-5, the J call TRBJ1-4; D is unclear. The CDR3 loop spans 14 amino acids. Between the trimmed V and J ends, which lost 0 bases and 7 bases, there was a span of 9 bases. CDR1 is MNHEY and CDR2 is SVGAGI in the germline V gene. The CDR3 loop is CASSYSIRGEKLFF. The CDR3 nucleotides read TGTGCCAGCAGTTACTCTATCCGGGGTGAAAAACTGTTTTTT.

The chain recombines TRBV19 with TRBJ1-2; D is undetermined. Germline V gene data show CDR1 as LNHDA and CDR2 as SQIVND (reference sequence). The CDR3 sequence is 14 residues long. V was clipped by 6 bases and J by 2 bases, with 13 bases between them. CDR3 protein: CASRSFWRNYGYTF. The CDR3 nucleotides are TGTGCCAGTAGGTCGTTCTGGAGGAACTATGGCTACACCTTC.

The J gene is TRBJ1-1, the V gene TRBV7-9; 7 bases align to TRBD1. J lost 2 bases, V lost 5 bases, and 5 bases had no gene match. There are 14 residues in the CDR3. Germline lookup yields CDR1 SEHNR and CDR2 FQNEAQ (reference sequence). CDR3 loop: CASSTGQANTEAFF. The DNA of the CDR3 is TGTGCCAGCAGCACTGGACAGGCCAACACTGAAGCTTTCTTT.

The CDR3 is CASSLGGTGSYEQYF. The CDR3 nucleotides are TGCGCCAGCAGCTTGGGGGGGACAGGGTCCTACGAGCAGTACTTC. The gene calls are TRBV5-1 and TRBJ2-7, with 9 bases aligning to TRBD1. J was trimmed by 1 base and V by 0 bases; bases with no gene match: 2. Germline V gene data show CDR1 as SGHRS and CDR2 as YFSETQ. CDR3 length: 15 amino acids.

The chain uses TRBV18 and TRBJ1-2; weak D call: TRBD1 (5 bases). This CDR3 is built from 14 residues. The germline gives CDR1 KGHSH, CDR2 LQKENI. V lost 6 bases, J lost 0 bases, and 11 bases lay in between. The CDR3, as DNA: TGTGCCAGCTCCCCAGGGCCAGCTAACTATGGCTACACCTTC. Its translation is CASSPGPANYGYTF.